What follows are 26 T cell receptor beta chains derived from one specimen sequenced in a study of blood T cell repertoires in COVID-19. The repertoire was sequenced with immunoSEQ multiplex PCR; TCRdb's copy has only in-frame clones and lacks some. The repertoire includes about 59,000 clones, around 80% of them detected once, and about 8.9% sits in the top ten. Sequencing was carried out using peripheral blood. Receptors were obtained from a human donor in a cohort sampled during active COVID-19.

The V call is TRBV2, the J call TRBJ1-2, with TRBD1 matching over 7 bases. Germline loops: CDR1 SNHLY, CDR2 FYNNEI. There are 13 residues in the CDR3. The ends lost 6 bases at V and 6 bases at J; junction bases unmatched: 7. CDR3 in DNA: TGTGCCAGCAGCAGACAGGGCTCGGATGGCTACACCTTC. This gives the protein CASSRQGSDGYTF. The full variable domain, with the rest looked up from reference TRBV2 and TRBJ1-2, is EPEVTQTPSHQVTQMGQEVILRCVPISNHLYFYWYRQILGQKVEFLVSFYNNEISEKSEIFDDQFSVERPDGSNFTLKIRSTKLEDSAMYFCASSRQGSDGYTFGSGTRLTVV.

The chain couples TRBV4-1 to TRBJ2-1; TRBD2 agrees at 8 bases. CDR1 is MGHRA and CDR2 is YSYEKL in the germline V gene. This CDR3 spans 20 amino acids. J gave up 7 bases and V 3 bases, and 23 bases lay outside the gene matches. CDR3 DNA: TGCGCCAGCAGCCATTACCAGGATTGGGGAAAAAGCGGGAGAAAGAATGAGCAGTTCTTC. Translation: CASSHYQDWGKSGRKNEQFF.

Details on this clone: Other DNA sequences in this specimen translate into the identical CDR3. The chain joins TRBV7-9 to TRBJ2-7, with TRBD1 identical over 11 bases. V trimming: 5 bases; J trimming: 5 bases; junction bases outside the gene matches: 8. Germline-derived CDR1 and CDR2 are SEHNR and FQNEAQ (reference sequence). The CDR3 loop spans 15 amino acids. In DNA, the CDR3 is TGTGCCAGCAGCCCCTCTGGGACAGGGGGTAACGAGCAGTACTTC. Translated, it gives CASSPSGTGGNEQYF. The full variable domain, completed using reference TRBV7-9 and TRBJ2-7, is DTGVSQNPRHKITKRGQNVTFRCDPISEHNRLYWYRQTLGQGPEFLTYFQNEAQLEKSRLLSDRFSAERPKGSFSTLEIQRTEQGDSAMYLCASSPSGTGGNEQYFGPGTRLTVT.

This chain connects TRBV6-2 or TRBV6-3 to TRBJ2-3, with D possibly matching TRBD2 (6 bases). This CDR3 is 15 amino acids long. V dropped 5 bases and J dropped 6 bases, with 18 bases sitting between them. Germline assignment: CDR1 MNHEY and CDR2 SVGEGT. CDR3: CASSQLSTGVDTQYF. The CDR3 DNA reads TGTGCCAGCAGTCAGCTCTCGACGGGGGTCGATACGCAGTATTTT.

V and J are TRBV28 and TRBJ2-7; D may be TRBD1 (6 bases). The CDR3 has 13 residues. The germline gives CDR1 MDHEN, CDR2 SYDVKM. Trimming left V 4 bases short and J 4 bases short, with 11 bases between. CDR3 sequence reads: CASSSPGEYEQYF. The CDR3 DNA reads TGTGCCAGCAGTTCACCAGGGGAGTACGAGCAGTACTTC.

V and J are TRBV2 and TRBJ2-7; tentatively, D is TRBD1 (5 bases). Trimming stripped 6 bases from V and 7 bases from J, with 16 bases between. In germline, CDR1 is SNHLY, CDR2 FYNNEI. The CDR3 consists of 13 residues. CDR3 bases: TGTGCCAGCAGAGGGGTGGGTATTGGTGAGCAGTACTTC. It is translated as CASRGVGIGEQYF.

This clone has just one count. The chain is built from TRBV7-2 and TRBJ2-4, with D tentatively TRBD2 (6 bases). Germline lookup yields CDR1 SGHTA and CDR2 FQGNSA. The length of the CDR3 is 14 residues. V lost 5 bases, J lost 7 bases, and 15 bases lay in between. CDR3 DNA: TGTGCCAGCAGCGCCACTCGGGGGTGGAACATTCAGTACTTC. Translating it yields CASSATRGWNIQYF.

This clone has more than one count but fewer than ten. The chain combines TRBV30 with TRBJ2-1, with D perhaps matching TRBD1 (5 bases). Germline CDR1 reads GTSNPN; CDR2 reads SVGIG (reference sequence). The length of the CDR3 is 15 residues. Between the trimmed V and J ends, which lost 2 bases and 1 base, there was a span of 12 bases. CDR3 sequence: CAWSKGQVSYNEQFF. In nucleotides, the CDR3 is TGTGCCTGGAGTAAGGGGCAGGTTTCCTACAATGAGCAGTTCTTC.

The sample holds one count of this clone. This sequence joins TRBV11-2 and TRBJ1-2; 12 bases are a match to TRBD1. CDR3 size: 16 residues. Trimming took 2 bases from V and 7 from J; bases not matched to a gene: 8. Germline CDR1 SGHAT, CDR2 FQNNGV. CDR3 amino acids: CASSLLPGTGGFGYTF. The CDR3 bases are TGTGCCAGCAGCTTACTTCCCGGGACAGGGGGCTTTGGCTACACCTTC.

The V gene is TRBV5-6, the J gene TRBJ1-3; 11 positions agree with TRBD1. Trimming removed 3 bases from V and 4 bases from J; junction bases left unmatched: 12. There are 18 residues in the CDR3. Looked up from germline, CDR1 is SGHDT and CDR2 is YYEEEE. CDR3 sequence reads: CASSSGTGGLRGGNTIYF. CDR3 nucleotides: TGTGCCAGCAGCTCCGGGACAGGGGGGCTGCGGGGCGGAAACACCATATATTTT. The variable domain in full, with the rest retrieved from reference TRBV5-6 and TRBJ1-3, is DAGVTQSPTHLIKTRGQQVTLRCSPKSGHDTVSWYQQALGQGPQFIFQYYEEEERQRGNFPDRFSGHQFPNYSSELNVNALLLGDSALYLCASSSGTGGLRGGNTIYFGEGSWLTVV.

This chain uses TRBV5-1 with TRBJ2-1; 15 bases fit TRBD2. J gave up 9 bases and V 4 bases, and 8 bases lay outside the gene matches. In germline, CDR1 is SGHRS, CDR2 YFSETQ. This CDR3 has 16 amino acids. In DNA form, the CDR3 reads TGCGCCAGCAGCCCCTGGACTAGCGGGAGGGCAGGTGAGCAGTTCTTC. Translating it yields CASSPWTSGRAGEQFF. The full variable domain, completed using reference TRBV5-1 and TRBJ2-1, is KAGVTQTPRYLIKTRGQQVTLSCSPISGHRSVSWYQQTPGQGLQFLFEYFSETQRNKGNFPGRFSGRQFSNSRSEMNVSTLELGDSALYLCASSPWTSGRAGEQFFGPGTRLTVL.

The chain is built from TRBV4-1 and TRBJ2-7, with TRBD2 as a possible D gene (6 bases). Looked up from germline, CDR1 is MGHRA and CDR2 is YSYEKL. The germline V and J ends were trimmed by 1 base and 4 bases, with 11 bases remaining between them. This CDR3 spans 14 amino acids. CDR3 loop: CASSQVSGQYEQYF. The DNA for the CDR3 is TGCGCCAGCAGCCAAGTAAGCGGGCAATACGAGCAGTACTTC.

The chain is built from TRBV14 and TRBJ2-7; no clear D gene. Germline V gives CDR1 SGHDN, CDR2 FVKESK. V was clipped by 1 base and J by 6 bases, with 10 bases between them. CDR3 length: 13 residues. This CDR3 reads CASSQGGWSEQYF. CDR3 nucleotide sequence: TGTGCCAGCAGCCAAGGAGGTTGGAGCGAGCAGTACTTC.

The J gene is TRBJ1-2, the V gene TRBV5-8; 11 nucleotides agree with TRBD1. Germline trimming cut 4 bases from V and 4 bases from J; bases unmatched to any gene: 6. Germline assignment: CDR1 SGHTS and CDR2 YDEGEE. This CDR3 comprises 15 residues. The DNA for the CDR3 is TGTGCCAGCAGCACGGTCGGGACAGGGGGCTATGGCTACACCTTC. Amino acids: CASSTVGTGGYGYTF. Complete variable domain (other parts from reference TRBV5-8 and TRBJ1-2): EAGVTQSPTHLIKTRGQQATLRCSPISGHTSVYWYQQALGLGLQFLLWYDEGEERNRGNFPPRFSGRQFPNYSSELNVNALELEDSALYLCASSTVGTGGYGYTFGSGTRLTVV.

This chain connects TRBV7-2 to TRBJ2-2, with TRBD2 as a possible D gene (5 bases). The CDR3 consists of 13 residues. V was cut by 5 bases and J by 6 bases, with 10 bases left in between. Germline lookup yields CDR1 SGHTA and CDR2 FQGNSA. DNA for the CDR3: TGTGCCAGCAGCGCCCAGAGGGCCGGGGAGCTGTTTTTT. This codes for CASSAQRAGELFF.

The chain couples TRBV6-5 to TRBJ2-5; 7 nucleotides line up with TRBD2. This CDR3 region has 12 residues. The germline V gene has CDR1 MNHEY and CDR2 SVGAGI. The CDR3 DNA reads TGTGTCTCATGGGGACTACAAGAGACCCAGTACTTC. Residues: CVSWGLQETQYF.

This chain links TRBV24-1 with TRBJ2-5; 12 nucleotides agree with TRBD1. The CDR3 length is 16 residues. Germline V CDR1 and CDR2: KGHDR, SFDVKD. J lost 6 bases, V lost 3 bases, and 7 bases had no gene match. CDR3 sequence reads: CATSDPGTGGLQTQYF. Written as DNA, the CDR3 is TGTGCCACCAGTGATCCCGGGACAGGGGGCCTACAGACCCAGTACTTC.

This chain connects TRBV7-2 to TRBJ2-3; D is unresolved. Germline loops: CDR1 SGHTA, CDR2 FQGNSA. Between the trimmed V and J ends, which lost 8 bases and 1 base, there was a span of 13 bases. The CDR3 is 14 residues long. DNA of the CDR3: TGTGCCAGCCGTTCTAGTTTTGGCACAGATACGCAGTATTTT. Its protein is CASRSSFGTDTQYF.

The chain couples TRBV2 to TRBJ1-1; possible D gene TRBD1, 5 bases. V was shortened by 8 bases and J by 3 bases, with 13 bases between the two germline ends. Germline V lookup: CDR1 SNHLY, CDR2 FYNNEI. The CDR3 covers 13 residues. CDR3 coding DNA: TGTGCCAGCTCCAGGGTCAGGGACACTGAAGCTTTCTTT. Protein: CASSRVRDTEAFF. Full variable domain (outside the CDR3, taken from reference TRBV2 and TRBJ1-1): EPEVTQTPSHQVTQMGQEVILRCVPISNHLYFYWYRQILGQKVEFLVSFYNNEISEKSEIFDDQFSVERPDGSNFTLKIRSTKLEDSAMYFCASSRVRDTEAFFGQGTRLTVV.

This clone has a handful of counts. The rearrangement links TRBV7-8 to TRBJ1-2; 9 positions agree with TRBD1. CDR3 size: 13 residues. Germline loops: CDR1 SGHVS, CDR2 FQNEAQ. V lost 5 bases to trimming and J lost 7 bases; unmatched junction nucleotides: 5. This CDR3 reads CASSPDRGSGYTF. The CDR3 nucleotides are TGTGCCAGCAGCCCTGACAGGGGGAGTGGCTACACCTTC.

The J gene is TRBJ2-1, the V gene TRBV19; 7 bases agree with TRBD2. Per germline, CDR1 LNHDA and CDR2 SQIVND (reference sequence). With 5 bases clipped from V and 5 bases from J, the junction kept 6 bases outside the gene matches. This CDR3 contains 14 residues. CDR3 amino acids: CASSGGGRDNEQFF. The DNA for the CDR3 is TGTGCCAGTAGTGGGGGGGGGAGAGACAATGAGCAGTTCTTC.

This clone occurred a few times. This sequence joins TRBV15 and TRBJ1-5; tentatively, D is TRBD1 (5 bases). V lost 4 bases, J lost 7 bases, and 14 bases lay in between. The CDR3 sequence is 14 residues long. Germline values: CDR1 LNHNV, CDR2 YYDKDF (reference sequence). CDR3 sequence reads: CATSTGVLTQPQHF. In nucleotides, the CDR3 is TGTGCCACCAGCACGGGGGTCCTCACCCAGCCCCAGCATTTT.

The genes are TRBV5-1 and TRBJ1-2; D is unresolved. The germline gives CDR1 SGHRS, CDR2 YFSETQ. The CDR3 totals 12 residues. V dropped 0 bases and J dropped 6 bases, with 6 bases sitting between them. In nucleotides, the CDR3 is TGCGCCAGCAGCTTGGACGAGAATGGCTACACCTTC. It encodes CASSLDENGYTF.

The chain links TRBV10-1 to TRBJ2-7; 9 positions match TRBD1. Germline trimming cut 8 bases from V and 5 bases from J; bases unmatched to any gene: 13. The CDR3 is 15 residues long. Germline V gives CDR1 WNHNN, CDR2 SYGVQD (reference sequence). Here the CDR3 reads CASPLTDRGFHEQYF. Here the CDR3 DNA reads TGCGCCAGCCCTCTTACGGACAGGGGTTTCCACGAGCAGTACTTC.

This clone appeared a few times. CDR3 residues: CASSATGYRDIQYF. CDR3 DNA sequence: TGTGCCAGCAGCGCGACAGGGTACCGGGACATTCAGTACTTC. This chain connects TRBV6-4 to TRBJ2-4; TRBD1 agrees at 7 bases. The V gene end was trimmed by 6 bases and the J gene end by 8 bases; junction bases not matched to a gene: 10. This CDR3 is built from 14 residues. Germline V lookup: CDR1 MRHNA, CDR2 SNTAGT.

This clone is labeled medium-sized. The rearrangement joins TRBV6-2 or TRBV6-3 to TRBJ2-1, with D unresolved. The CDR3 sequence is 14 residues long. Germline V gives CDR1 MNHEY, CDR2 SVGEGT. V gave up 0 bases and J gave up 4 bases, with 7 bases separating them. CDR3 sequence (DNA): TGTGCCAGCAGTTACTCAACAGTTTACAATGAGCAGTTCTTC. Residues: CASSYSTVYNEQFF.